These 8 T cell receptor beta chains share one sample of origin, sequenced in a study of regulatory T cells in long-lasting Graves disease. Researchers made TCR beta libraries by using iRepertoire HTBI primers and running Arm-PCR on CDR3 regions. MiXCR, applied by TCRdb to the multiplex PCR reads, yields one record per CDR3 protein. The profile shows fewer than 400,000 distinct CDR3 sequences, 18% of them singletons. Time point given: newly diagnosed GD, antithyroid drugs for less than 3 months. Isolated PBMC RNA provided the starting material for the TCR library. This material consisted of peripheral blood mononuclear cells (PBMCs), taken at new diagnosis, from a patient treated with antithyroid drugs. The origin of the receptors is a female donor with Graves disease.

In its sample, this clonotype was seen a few times. This chain connects TRBV19 to TRBJ2-3; D is possibly TRBD2 (6 bases). This CDR3 has 12 amino acids. V lost 8 bases to trimming and J lost 8 bases, with 14 bases between them. In germline, CDR1 is LNHDA, CDR2 SQIVND (reference sequence). CDR3: CASAYMGGTQYF. The CDR3 DNA follows: TGTGCCAGTGCATACATGGGGGGTACGCAGTATTTT.

This clonotype was counted at least ten times. The chain couples TRBV25-1 to TRBJ1-1, with D maybe TRBD1 (5 bases). The V gene lost 0 bases and the J gene lost 3 bases, with 17 bases spanning the gap. CDR1 and CDR2 (germline): MGHDK, SYGVNS. The CDR3 spans 17 residues. CDR3 DNA sequence: TGTGCCAGCAGTGAATATACAGGCATGAATGAGGACACTGAAGCTTTCTTT. Translated, it gives CASSEYTGMNEDTEAFF. The full variable domain, with the rest looked up from reference TRBV25-1 and TRBJ1-1, is EADIYQTPRYLVIGTGKKITLECSQTMGHDKMYWYQQDPGMELHLIHYSYGVNSTEKGDLSSESTVSRIRTEHFPLTLESARPSHTSQYLCASSEYTGMNEDTEAFFGQGTRLTVV.

In this sample, this clonotype turned up many times. The J gene is TRBJ2-3, the V gene TRBV18; 11 bases map to TRBD1. Looked up from germline, CDR1 is KGHSH and CDR2 is LQKENI. The V and J ends lost 4 bases and 5 bases, in that order; junction bases with no gene match: 5. This CDR3 contains 15 residues. CDR3 bases: TGTGCCAGCTCACGGGGACAGGGGGATCGAGATACGCAGTATTTT. Translated: CASSRGQGDRDTQYF.

This clonotype was counted at least ten times. The chain uses TRBV6-1 and TRBJ1-6, with D uncertain. Trimming took off 1 base at V and 9 bases at J, with 4 bases between the two ends. CDR1 and CDR2 from the germline V gene are MNHNS and SASEGT. The CDR3 sequence is 12 residues long. CDR3 coding DNA: TGTGCCAGCAGTGAAGTGGCTTCACCCCTCCACTTT. It encodes CASSEVASPLHF.

Here the CDR3 DNA reads TGTGCCAGCCGATTAATGGGGCGGGGATCACCCCTCCACTTT. Translation: CASRLMGRGSPLHF. The chain carries TRBV12-3 or TRBV12-4 and TRBJ1-6; tentative D call: TRBD1 (5 bases). This CDR3 spans 14 amino acids. Trimming took off 8 bases at V and 10 bases at J, with 18 bases between the two ends.

As regards this clonotype: This sequence is one base from a far larger clone and is likely a read error. J is TRBJ2-7 and V is TRBV27; the match to TRBD1 covers 9 bases. With 3 bases clipped from V and 7 bases from J, the junction kept 10 bases outside the gene matches. The CDR3 spans 15 residues. The germline V gene has CDR1 MNHEY and CDR2 SMNVEV (reference sequence). CDR3 bases: TGTGCCAGCAGTTTGGACAGGGGCTCCTACAATGAGCAGTACTTC. This codes for CASSLDRGSYNEQYF.

A few counts support this clonotype. The chain employs TRBV12-3 or TRBV12-4 and TRBJ2-1, with a possible D match to TRBD2 (6 bases). The V gene lost 3 bases and the J gene lost 7 bases, with 10 bases spanning the gap. CDR3 length: 13 residues. Here the CDR3 reads CASSFGGLNEQFF. As DNA, the CDR3 is TGTGCCAGCAGTTTTGGGGGGTTGAATGAGCAGTTCTTC.

Ten or more counts support this clonotype. V and J are TRBV11-3 and TRBJ1-6, with a possible D match to TRBD1 (5 bases). The V and J ends lost 3 bases and 10 bases respectively, with 13 bases between them. CDR3 length: 14 amino acids. From germline, CDR1 is SGHNT and CDR2 YENEEA. CDR3 residues: CASSLGRQASPLHF. The CDR3 region has the DNA TGTGCCAGCAGCTTGGGGCGTCAGGCGTCACCCCTCCACTTT. Combining the CDR3 with reference TRBV11-3 and TRBJ1-6 gives the whole variable domain EAGVVQSPRYKIIEKKQPVAFWCNPISGHNTLYWYLQNLGQGPELLIRYENEEAVDDSQLPKDRFSAERLKGVDSTLKIQPAELGDSAVYLCASSLGRQASPLHFGNGTRLTVT.